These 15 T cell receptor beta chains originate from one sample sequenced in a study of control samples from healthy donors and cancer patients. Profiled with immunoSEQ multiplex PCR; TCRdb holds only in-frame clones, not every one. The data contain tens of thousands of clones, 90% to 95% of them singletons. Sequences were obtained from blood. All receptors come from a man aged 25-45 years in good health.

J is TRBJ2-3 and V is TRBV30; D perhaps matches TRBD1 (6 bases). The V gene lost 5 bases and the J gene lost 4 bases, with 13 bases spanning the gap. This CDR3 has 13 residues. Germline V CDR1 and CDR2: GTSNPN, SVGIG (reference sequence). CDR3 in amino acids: CAWGSKGADTQYF. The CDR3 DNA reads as TGTGCCTGGGGGTCGAAGGGGGCAGATACGCAGTATTTT.

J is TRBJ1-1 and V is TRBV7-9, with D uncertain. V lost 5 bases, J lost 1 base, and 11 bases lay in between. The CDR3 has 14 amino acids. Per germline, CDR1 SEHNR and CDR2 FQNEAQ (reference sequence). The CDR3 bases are TGTGCCAGCAGCCCCGGCCTGGGGAACACTGAAGCTTTCTTT. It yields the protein CASSPGLGNTEAFF.

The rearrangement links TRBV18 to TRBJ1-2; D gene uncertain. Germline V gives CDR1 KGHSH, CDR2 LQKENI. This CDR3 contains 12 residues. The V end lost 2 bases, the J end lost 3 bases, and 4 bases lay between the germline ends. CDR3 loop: CASSPTDYGYTF. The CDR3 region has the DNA TGTGCCAGCTCACCAACAGACTATGGCTACACCTTC.

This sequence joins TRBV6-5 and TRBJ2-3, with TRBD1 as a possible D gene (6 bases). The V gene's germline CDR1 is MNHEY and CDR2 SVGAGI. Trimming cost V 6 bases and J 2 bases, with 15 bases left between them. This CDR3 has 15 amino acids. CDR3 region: CASRRQTGNTDTQYF. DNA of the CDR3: TGTGCCAGCAGGAGACAGACAGGTAACACAGATACGCAGTATTTT.

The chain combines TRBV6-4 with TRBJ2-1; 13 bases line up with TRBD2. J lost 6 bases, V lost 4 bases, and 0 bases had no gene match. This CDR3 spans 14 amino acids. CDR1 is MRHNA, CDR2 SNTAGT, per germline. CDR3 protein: CASSGLAGGNEQFF. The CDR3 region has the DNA TGTGCCAGCAGTGGACTAGCGGGAGGCAATGAGCAGTTCTTC.

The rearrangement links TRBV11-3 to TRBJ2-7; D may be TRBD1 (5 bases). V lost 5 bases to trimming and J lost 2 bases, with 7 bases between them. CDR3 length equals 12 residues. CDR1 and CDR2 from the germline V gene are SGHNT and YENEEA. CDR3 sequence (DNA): TGTGCCAGCAGCCCAGGGACCTACGAGCAGTACTTC. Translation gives CASSPGTYEQYF.

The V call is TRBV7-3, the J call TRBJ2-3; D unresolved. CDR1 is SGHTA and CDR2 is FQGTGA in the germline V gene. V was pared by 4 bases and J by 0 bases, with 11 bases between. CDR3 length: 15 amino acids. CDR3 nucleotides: TGTGCCAGCAGCTCGCGCGGCCTCAGCACAGATACGCAGTATTTT. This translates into CASSSRGLSTDTQYF.

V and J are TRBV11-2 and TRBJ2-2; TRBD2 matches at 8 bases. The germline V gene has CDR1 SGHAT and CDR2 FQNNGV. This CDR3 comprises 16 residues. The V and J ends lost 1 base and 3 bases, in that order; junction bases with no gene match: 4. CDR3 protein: CASSLVTSAHTGELFF. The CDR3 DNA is TGTGCCAGCAGCTTAGTGACTAGCGCCCACACCGGGGAGCTGTTTTTT. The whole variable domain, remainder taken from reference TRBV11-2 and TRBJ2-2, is EAGVAQSPRYKIIEKRQSVAFWCNPISGHATLYWYQQILGQGPKLLIQFQNNGVVDDSQLPKDRFSAERLKGVDSTLKIQPAKLEDSAVYLCASSLVTSAHTGELFFGEGSRLTVL.

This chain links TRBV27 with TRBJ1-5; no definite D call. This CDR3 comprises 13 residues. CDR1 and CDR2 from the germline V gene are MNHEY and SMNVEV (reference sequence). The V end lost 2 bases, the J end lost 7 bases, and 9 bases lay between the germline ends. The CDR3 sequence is CASSLGPSQPQHF. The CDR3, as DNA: TGTGCCAGCAGTTTAGGTCCCTCCCAGCCCCAGCATTTT.

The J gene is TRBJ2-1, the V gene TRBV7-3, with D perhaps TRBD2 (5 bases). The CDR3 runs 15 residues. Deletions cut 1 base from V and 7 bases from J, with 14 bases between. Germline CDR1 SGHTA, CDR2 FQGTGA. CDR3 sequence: CASSLNPGYRNEQFF. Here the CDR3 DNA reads TGTGCCAGCAGCTTAAATCCGGGATATCGGAATGAGCAGTTCTTC.

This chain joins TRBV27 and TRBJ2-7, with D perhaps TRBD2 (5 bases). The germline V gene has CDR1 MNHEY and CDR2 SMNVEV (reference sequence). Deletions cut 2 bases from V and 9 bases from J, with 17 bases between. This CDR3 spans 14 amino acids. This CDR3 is CASSLSGSNLGQYF. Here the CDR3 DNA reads TGTGCCAGCAGTTTAAGCGGTTCCAACTTAGGGCAGTACTTC.

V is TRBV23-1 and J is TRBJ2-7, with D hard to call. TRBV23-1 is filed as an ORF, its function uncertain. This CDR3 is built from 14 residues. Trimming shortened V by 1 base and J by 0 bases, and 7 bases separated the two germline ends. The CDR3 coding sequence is TGCGCCAGCAGTCAATTTCCAGCCTCCTACGAGCAGTACTTC. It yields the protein CASSQFPASYEQYF.

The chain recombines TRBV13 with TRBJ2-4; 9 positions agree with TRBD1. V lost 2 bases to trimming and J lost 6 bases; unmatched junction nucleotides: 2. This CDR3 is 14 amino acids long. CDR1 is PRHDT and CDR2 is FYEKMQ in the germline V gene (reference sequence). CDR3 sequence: CASSLQTGGNIQYF. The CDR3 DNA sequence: TGTGCCAGCAGCTTACAGACAGGGGGAAACATTCAGTACTTC.

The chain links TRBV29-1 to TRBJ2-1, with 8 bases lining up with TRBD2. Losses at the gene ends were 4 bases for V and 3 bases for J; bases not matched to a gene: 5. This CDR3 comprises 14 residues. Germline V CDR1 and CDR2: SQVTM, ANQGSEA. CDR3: CSVGRLANYNEQFF. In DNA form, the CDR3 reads TGCAGCGTTGGTCGACTAGCGAACTACAATGAGCAGTTCTTC.

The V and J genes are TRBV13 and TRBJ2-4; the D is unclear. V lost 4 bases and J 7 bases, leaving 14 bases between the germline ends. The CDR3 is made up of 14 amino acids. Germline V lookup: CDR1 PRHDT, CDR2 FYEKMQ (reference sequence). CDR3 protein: CASSSPVQLNIQYF. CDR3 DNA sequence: TGTGCCAGCAGCTCGCCGGTTCAGTTGAACATTCAGTACTTC.